This TCR beta chain is from a study of T cell responses to AZD1222 COVID-19 vaccine. Sequencing was performed with immunoSEQ multiplex PCR; in TCRdb, only in-frame clones are kept and a portion is missing. The top ten clones hold roughly an eighth of a sample with tens of thousands of clones, more than 75% of them seen once. The CDR3 runs 16 residues. The germline V gene encodes CDR1 LNHDA and CDR2 SQIVND (reference sequence). V was shortened by 1 base and J by 2 bases, with 14 bases between the two germline ends. This clone was recorded only once. Its antigen remains unidentified. Study conclusions and caveats: Recipients of AZD1222 seropositive at baseline numbered only 6 or 7.

This chain links TRBV19 with TRBJ2-5, with D possibly being TRBD1 or TRBD2 (5 bases each). This TCR was recovered from an adult who received the AZD1222 COVID-19 vaccine. The sequencing used peripheral blood, collected 28 days after the second AZD1222 dose. The CDR3 sequence: CASSIVARGGQETQYF. CDR3 DNA sequence: TGTGCCAGTAGTATAGTCGCCCGGGGCGGGCAAGAGACCCAGTACTTC.